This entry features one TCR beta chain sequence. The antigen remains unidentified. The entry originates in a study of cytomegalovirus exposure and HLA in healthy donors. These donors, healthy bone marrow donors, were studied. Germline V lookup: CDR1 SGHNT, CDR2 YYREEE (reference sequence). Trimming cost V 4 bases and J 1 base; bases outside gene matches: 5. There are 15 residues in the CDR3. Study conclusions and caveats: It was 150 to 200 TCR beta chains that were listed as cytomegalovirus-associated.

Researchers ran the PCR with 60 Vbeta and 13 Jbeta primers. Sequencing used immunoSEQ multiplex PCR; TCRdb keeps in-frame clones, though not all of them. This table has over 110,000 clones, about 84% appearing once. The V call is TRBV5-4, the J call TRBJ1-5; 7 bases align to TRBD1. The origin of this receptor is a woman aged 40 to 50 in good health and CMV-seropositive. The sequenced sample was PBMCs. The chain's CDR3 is CASSRHRGSNQPQHF. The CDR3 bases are TGTGCCAGCAGCCGTCACAGGGGAAGCAATCAGCCCCAGCATTTT. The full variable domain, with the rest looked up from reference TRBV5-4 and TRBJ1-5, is ETGVTQSPTHLIKTRGQQVTLRCSSQSGHNTVSWYQQALGQGPQFIFQYYREEENGRGNFPPRFSGLQFPNYSSELNVNALELDDSALYLCASSRHRGSNQPQHFGDGTRLSIL.